The rows below give T cell receptor beta chains drawn from one sample of a study of T cell responses to AZD1222 COVID-19 vaccine. Data came from immunoSEQ multiplex PCR; TCRdb stores just in-frame clones and leaves some out. Altogether 90,000 to 95,000 clones are present, about 88% being singletons, with the ten largest covering approximately 21%. Sequencing used peripheral blood, obtained on day 0 of AZD1222 vaccination. The receptors were sampled from an adult in good health. Each CDR3 is given with its conserved first and last residue. The D gene is left open where the match is weak. Expanded clones get a size class; other rows say once, few or many, or leave the size out.

clone size	D gene	V gene	J gene	CDR3 length	CDR3 protein	CDR3 DNA
NA	NA	TRBV9	TRBJ1-2	15	CASSIRDTINYGYTF	TGTGCCAGCAGCATCCGGGACACAATCAACTATGGCTACACCTTC
NA	NA	TRBV19	TRBJ1-4	13	CATDTYRGEKLFF	TGTGCCACCGACACATACCGTGGGGAAAAACTGTTTTTT
NA	TRBD2	TRBV9	TRBJ2-1	15	CASSFGLAAYNEQFF	TGTGCCAGCAGCTTTGGACTAGCGGCTTACAATGAGCAGTTCTTC
NA	TRBD1	TRBV24-1	TRBJ2-3	17	CATSDYRDRGPTDTQYF	TGTGCCACCAGTGATTACCGGGACAGGGGGCCGACAGATACGCAGTATTTT
few	TRBD2	TRBV29-1	TRBJ2-1	16	CSVSELAGKGIDEQFF	TGCAGCGTCTCCGAACTAGCGGGAAAGGGTATCGATGAGCAGTTCTTC
NA	NA	TRBV7-2	TRBJ1-1	13	CASSLALGPEAFF	TGTGCCAGCAGCTTAGCGCTCGGTCCTGAAGCTTTCTTT
NA	NA	TRBV6-5	TRBJ1-5	15	CASSRSLGSNQPQHF	TGTGCCAGCAGCCGGAGCTTAGGGAGCAATCAGCCCCAGCATTTT
once	NA	TRBV7-2	TRBJ1-1	16	CASSLGGIGVDTEAFF	TGTGCCAGCAGCTTAGGGGGGATCGGGGTCGACACTGAAGCTTTCTTT
once	TRBD1	TRBV12-3/TRBV12-4	TRBJ2-7	12	CASRNDRGPEYF	TGTGCCAGCAGAAACGACAGGGGACCCGAGTACTTC
NA	NA	TRBV19	TRBJ1-1	15	CASSPQQGGNTEAFF	TGTGCCAGTAGTCCCCAACAGGGAGGGAACACTGAAGCTTTCTTT
NA	NA	TRBV5-1	TRBJ2-3	12	CASSLVTDTQYF	TGCGCCAGCAGCTTGGTAACAGATACGCAGTATTTT
NA	NA	TRBV6-2/TRBV6-3	TRBJ2-2	17	CASSYVLGEGSTGELFF	TGTGCCAGCAGTTACGTATTAGGAGAGGGGAGCACCGGGGAGCTGTTTTTT
NA	NA	TRBV2	TRBJ2-1	15	CASSRGGSSYNEQFF	TGTGCCAGCAGCAGGGGGGGCAGCTCCTACAATGAGCAGTTCTTC
few	NA	TRBV9	TRBJ2-1	17	CASSVAINLATYNEQFF	TGTGCCAGCAGCGTAGCTATTAACCTTGCTACTTACAATGAGCAGTTCTTC
few	NA	TRBV5-8	TRBJ2-3	14	CASSLGGPTDTQYF	TGTGCCAGCAGCTTAGGGGGACCCACAGATACGCAGTATTTT
NA	NA	TRBV5-1	TRBJ2-7	13	CASSLESEGKQYF	TGCGCCAGCAGCTTGGAGTCAGAGGGGAAGCAGTACTTC
NA	NA	TRBV19	TRBJ1-4	16	CASSMGQGRTNEKLFF	TGTGCCAGTAGTATGGGCCAGGGGAGGACTAATGAAAAACTGTTTTTT
NA	TRBD1	TRBV12-3/TRBV12-4	TRBJ1-2	13	CASSLRGPYGYTF	TGTGCCAGCAGTCTAAGGGGGCCCTATGGCTACACCTTC
NA	NA	TRBV14	TRBJ1-4	13	CASSRGLNEKLFF	TGTGCCAGCAGCCGTGGATTGAATGAAAAACTGTTTTTT
NA	NA	TRBV4-1	TRBJ1-6	15	CASSQSGQYNSPLHF	TGCGCCAGCAGCCAATCCGGACAGTATAATTCACCCCTCCACTTT
NA	NA	TRBV7-2	TRBJ1-5	19	CASSLFPGRIYGSNQPQHF	TGTGCCAGCAGCTTATTTCCGGGGCGAATTTATGGTAGCAATCAGCCCCAGCATTTT
NA	NA	TRBV21-1	TRBJ1-5	17	CASATGGRGLRDQPQHF	TGTGCCAGCGCGACGGGTGGGCGCGGACTGAGGGATCAGCCCCAGCATTTT
NA	NA	TRBV7-3	TRBJ2-1	15	CASSLGTSTYNEQFF	TGTGCCAGCAGCTTAGGGACCTCGACCTACAATGAGCAGTTCTTC
once	NA	TRBV19	TRBJ1-6	16	CASSRATRSYNSPLHF	TGTGCCAGTAGTAGAGCGACGCGCTCCTATAATTCACCCCTCCACTTT
NA	NA	TRBV5-1	TRBJ1-1	14	CASSLTGFNTEAFF	TGCGCCAGCAGCTTAACAGGATTTAACACTGAAGCTTTCTTT
few	NA	TRBV5-1	TRBJ1-4	13	CASRFTGGEKLFF	TGCGCCAGCAGATTTACGGGGGGTGAAAAACTGTTTTTT
NA	NA	TRBV5-4	TRBJ1-4	14	CASSLGGPDEKLFF	TGTGCCAGCAGCTTGGGGGGGCCGGATGAAAAACTGTTTTTT
NA	TRBD2	TRBV5-1	TRBJ2-7	13	CASSSGLEDEQYF	TGCGCCAGCAGCTCCGGACTAGAGGACGAGCAGTACTTC
few	NA	TRBV7-6	TRBJ1-6	13	CASSSDSLSPLHF	TGTGCCAGCAGCTCAGATTCCCTCTCACCCCTCCACTTT
NA	NA	TRBV21-1	TRBJ2-4	15	CASSPPGVIKNIQYF	TGTGCCAGCAGCCCCCCAGGGGTTATCAAAAACATTCAGTACTTC
NA	NA	TRBV24-1	TRBJ1-5	13	CATSLQGGQPQHF	TGTGCCACCAGCCTACAGGGAGGACAGCCCCAGCATTTT
NA	NA	TRBV11-1	TRBJ2-7	14	CASSLFQGPNEQYF	TGTGCCAGCAGCTTATTTCAGGGTCCCAACGAGCAGTACTTC
once	NA	TRBV18	TRBJ2-5	13	CASSPPLGETQYF	TGTGCCAGCTCACCCCCACTAGGCGAGACCCAGTACTTC
NA	TRBD2	TRBV19	TRBJ2-7	14	CASSVLAGGYEQYF	TGTGCCAGTAGTGTACTAGCGGGAGGATACGAGCAGTACTTC
NA	TRBD1	TRBV13	TRBJ2-5	14	CASSQTGGVETQYF	TGTGCCAGCAGCCAGACAGGGGGCGTAGAGACCCAGTACTTC
NA	NA	TRBV3-1/TRBV3-2	TRBJ1-3	17	CASSQFWGVSSGNTIYF	TGTGCCAGCAGCCAGTTCTGGGGGGTGAGCTCTGGAAACACCATATATTTT
NA	TRBD1	TRBV3-1/TRBV3-2	TRBJ1-2	15	CASSHKMTGDYGYTF	TGTGCCAGCAGCCACAAAATGACAGGGGACTATGGCTACACCTTC
NA	NA	TRBV6-5	TRBJ1-5	12	CASRTSNQPQHF	TGTGCCAGCAGGACAAGCAATCAGCCCCAGCATTTT
NA	NA	TRBV10-3	TRBJ1-5	14	CAISVGGPNQPQHF	TGTGCCATCAGTGTAGGGGGGCCCAATCAGCCCCAGCATTTT
once	TRBD1	TRBV2	TRBJ2-7	14	CASSAGTGSYEQYF	TGTGCCAGCAGCGCCGGGACAGGGTCCTACGAGCAGTACTTC